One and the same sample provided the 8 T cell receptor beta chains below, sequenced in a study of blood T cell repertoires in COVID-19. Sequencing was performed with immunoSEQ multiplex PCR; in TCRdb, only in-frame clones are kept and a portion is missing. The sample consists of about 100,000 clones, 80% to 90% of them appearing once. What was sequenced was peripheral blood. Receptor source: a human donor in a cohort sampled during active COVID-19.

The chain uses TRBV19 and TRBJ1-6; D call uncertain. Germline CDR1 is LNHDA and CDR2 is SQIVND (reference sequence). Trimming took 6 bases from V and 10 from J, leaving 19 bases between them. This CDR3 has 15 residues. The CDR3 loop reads CASSPLEASGSPLHF. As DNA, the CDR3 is TGTGCCAGTAGCCCCCTCGAGGCTTCGGGATCACCCCTCCACTTT. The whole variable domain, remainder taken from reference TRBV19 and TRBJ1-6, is DGGITQSPKYLFRKEGQNVTLSCEQNLNHDAMYWYRQDPGQGLRLIYYSQIVNDFQKGDIAEGYSVSREKKESFPLTVTSAQKNPTAFYLCASSPLEASGSPLHFGNGTRLTVT.

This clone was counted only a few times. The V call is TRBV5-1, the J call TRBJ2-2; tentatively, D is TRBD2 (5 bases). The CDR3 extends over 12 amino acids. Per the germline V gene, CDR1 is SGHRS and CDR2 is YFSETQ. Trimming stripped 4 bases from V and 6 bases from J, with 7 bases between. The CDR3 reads CASSPEAGELFF. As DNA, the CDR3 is TGCGCCAGCAGCCCGGAGGCCGGGGAGCTGTTTTTT.

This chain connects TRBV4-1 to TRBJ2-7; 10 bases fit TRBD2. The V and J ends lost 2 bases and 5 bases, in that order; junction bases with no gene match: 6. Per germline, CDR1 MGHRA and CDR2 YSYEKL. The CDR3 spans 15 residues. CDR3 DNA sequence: TGCGCCAGCAGCCAATTACCGGGACTAGCGAACGAGCAGTACTTC. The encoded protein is CASSQLPGLANEQYF.

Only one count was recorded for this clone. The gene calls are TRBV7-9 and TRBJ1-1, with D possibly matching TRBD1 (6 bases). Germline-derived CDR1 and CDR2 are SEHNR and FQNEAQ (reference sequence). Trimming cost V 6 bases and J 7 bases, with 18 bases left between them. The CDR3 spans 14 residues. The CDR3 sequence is CASSTGPRGSEAFF. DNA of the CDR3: TGTGCCAGCAGTACAGGGCCCCGAGGCAGTGAAGCTTTCTTT. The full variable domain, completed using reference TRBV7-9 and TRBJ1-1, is DTGVSQNPRHKITKRGQNVTFRCDPISEHNRLYWYRQTLGQGPEFLTYFQNEAQLEKSRLLSDRFSAERPKGSFSTLEIQRTEQGDSAMYLCASSTGPRGSEAFFGQGTRLTVV.

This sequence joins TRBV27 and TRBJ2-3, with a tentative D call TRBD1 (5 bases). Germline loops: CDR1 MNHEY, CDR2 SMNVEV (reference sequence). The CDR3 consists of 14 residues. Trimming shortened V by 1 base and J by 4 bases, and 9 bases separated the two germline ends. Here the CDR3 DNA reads TGTGCCAGCAGTTTATGGGGCAGAGCAGATACGCAGTATTTT. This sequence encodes CASSLWGRADTQYF.

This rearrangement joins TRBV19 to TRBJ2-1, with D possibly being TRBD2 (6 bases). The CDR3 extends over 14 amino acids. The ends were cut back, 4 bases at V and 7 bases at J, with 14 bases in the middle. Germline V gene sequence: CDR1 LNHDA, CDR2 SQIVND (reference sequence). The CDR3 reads CASSTKTSGNEQFF. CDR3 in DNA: TGTGCCAGTAGTACAAAGACTAGTGGTAATGAGCAGTTCTTC.

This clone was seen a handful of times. The CDR3, as DNA: TGTGCCTGGAGCTCAACCACGGGAGGCTACACCTTC. Protein sequence: CAWSSTTGGYTF. The chain recombines TRBV30 with TRBJ1-2; no definite D call. The CDR3 length is 12 residues. Germline CDR1 is GTSNPN and CDR2 is SVGIG (reference sequence). V was trimmed by 3 bases and J by 8 bases, leaving 13 bases between them.

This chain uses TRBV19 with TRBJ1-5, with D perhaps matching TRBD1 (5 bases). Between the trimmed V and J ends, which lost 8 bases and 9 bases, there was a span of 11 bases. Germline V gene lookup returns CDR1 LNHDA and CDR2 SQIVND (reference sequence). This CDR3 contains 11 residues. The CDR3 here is CASSEGAPQHF. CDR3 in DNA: TGTGCCAGTTCCGAAGGGGCGCCCCAGCATTTT.